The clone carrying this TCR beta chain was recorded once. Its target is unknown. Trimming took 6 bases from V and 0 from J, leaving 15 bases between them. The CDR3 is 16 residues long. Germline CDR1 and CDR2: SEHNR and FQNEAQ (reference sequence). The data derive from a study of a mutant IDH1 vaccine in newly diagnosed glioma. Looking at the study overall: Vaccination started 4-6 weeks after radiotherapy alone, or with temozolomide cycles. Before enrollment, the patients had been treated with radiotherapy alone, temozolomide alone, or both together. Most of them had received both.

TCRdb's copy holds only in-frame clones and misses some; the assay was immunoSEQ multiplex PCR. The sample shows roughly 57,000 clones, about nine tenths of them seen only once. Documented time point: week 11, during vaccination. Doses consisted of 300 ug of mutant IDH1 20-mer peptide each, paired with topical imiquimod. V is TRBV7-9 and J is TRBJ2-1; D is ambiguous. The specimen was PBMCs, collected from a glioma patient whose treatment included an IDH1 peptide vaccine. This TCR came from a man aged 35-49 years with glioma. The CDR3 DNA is TGTGCCAGCAGTTCAGGCCCGTCTGGCTCCTACAATGAGCAGTTCTTC. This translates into CASSSGPSGSYNEQFF.